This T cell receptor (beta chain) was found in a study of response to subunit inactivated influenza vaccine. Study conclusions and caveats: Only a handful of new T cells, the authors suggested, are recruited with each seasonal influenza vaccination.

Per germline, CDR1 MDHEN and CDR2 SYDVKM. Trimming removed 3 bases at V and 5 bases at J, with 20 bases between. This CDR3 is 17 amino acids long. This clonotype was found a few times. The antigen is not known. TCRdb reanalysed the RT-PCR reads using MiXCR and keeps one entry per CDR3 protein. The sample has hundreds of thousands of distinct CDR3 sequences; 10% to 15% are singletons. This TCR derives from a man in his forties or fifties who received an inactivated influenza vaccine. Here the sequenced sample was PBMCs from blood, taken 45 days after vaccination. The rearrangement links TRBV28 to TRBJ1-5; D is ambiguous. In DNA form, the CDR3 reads TGTGCCAGCAGTTTTTTCGTCGCGGGAGGGAAAGATCAGCCCCAGCATTTT. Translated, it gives CASSFFVAGGKDQPQHF. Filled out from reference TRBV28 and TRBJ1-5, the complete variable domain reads DVKVTQSSRYLVKRTGEKVFLECVQDMDHENMFWYRQDPGLGLRLIYFSYDVKMKEKGDIPEGYSVSREKKERFSLILESASTNQTSMYLCASSFFVAGGKDQPQHFGDGTRLSIL.